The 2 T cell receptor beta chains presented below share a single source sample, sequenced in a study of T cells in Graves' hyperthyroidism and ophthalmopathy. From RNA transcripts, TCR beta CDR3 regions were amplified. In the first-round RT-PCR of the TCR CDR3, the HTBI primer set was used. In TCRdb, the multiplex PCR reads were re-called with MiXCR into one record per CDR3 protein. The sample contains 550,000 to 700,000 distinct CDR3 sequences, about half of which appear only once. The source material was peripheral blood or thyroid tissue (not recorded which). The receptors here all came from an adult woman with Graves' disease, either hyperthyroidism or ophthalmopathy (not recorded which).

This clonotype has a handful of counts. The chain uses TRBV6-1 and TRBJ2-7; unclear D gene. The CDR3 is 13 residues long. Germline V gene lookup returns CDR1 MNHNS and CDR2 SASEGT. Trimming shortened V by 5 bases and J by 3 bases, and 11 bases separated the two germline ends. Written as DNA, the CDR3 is TGTGCCAGCAGTTTATCCTCACGCTACGAGCAGTACTTC. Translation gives CASSLSSRYEQYF.

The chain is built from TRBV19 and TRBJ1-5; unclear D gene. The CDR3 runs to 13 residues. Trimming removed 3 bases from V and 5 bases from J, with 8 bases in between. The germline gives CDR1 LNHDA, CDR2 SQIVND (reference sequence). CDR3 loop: CASSITGDQPQHF. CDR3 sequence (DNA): TGTGCCAGTAGTATCACTGGGGATCAGCCCCAGCATTTT.